This T cell receptor beta chain came from a study of control samples from healthy donors and cancer patients. Germline CDR1 LGHDT, CDR2 YNNKEL (reference sequence). The CDR3 consists of 16 residues. The V end lost 0 bases, the J end lost 5 bases, and 13 bases lay between the germline ends. This clone was detected only once. The table came from immunoSEQ multiplex PCR; TCRdb's copy has only in-frame clones and leaves some out. This table has roughly 130,000 clones, over 85% appearing once. The chain employs TRBV3-1 (or the pseudogene TRBV3-2) and TRBJ1-4; the D gene is possibly TRBD1 (6 bases). The origin of this receptor is a man aged 30 to 45 in good health. The source material was blood. The DNA of the CDR3 is TGTGCCAGCAGCCAAGAAGGGGGTTGGGGGAATGAAAAACTGTTTTTT. It codes for CASSQEGGWGNEKLFF.